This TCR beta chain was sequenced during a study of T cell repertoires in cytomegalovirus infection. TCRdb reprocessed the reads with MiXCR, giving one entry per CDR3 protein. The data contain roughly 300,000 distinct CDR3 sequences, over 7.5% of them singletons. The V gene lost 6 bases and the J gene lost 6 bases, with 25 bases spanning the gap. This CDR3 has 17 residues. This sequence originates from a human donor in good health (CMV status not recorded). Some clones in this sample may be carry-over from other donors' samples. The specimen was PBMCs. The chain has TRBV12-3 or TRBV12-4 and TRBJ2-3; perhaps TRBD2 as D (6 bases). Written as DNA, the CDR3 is TGTGCCAGCAGGCCCTCCAAGGGCAGCGGAGGGGCTGATACGCAGTATTTT. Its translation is CASRPSKGSGGADTQYF.